Sequencing of this T cell receptor (beta chain) was carried out in a study of Ad26.COV2.S vaccination and SARS-CoV-2 variants. Regarding this clone: Antigen specificity is unknown.

V lost 0 bases to trimming and J lost 2 bases, with 19 bases between them. Per the germline V gene, CDR1 is SGHTA and CDR2 is FQGTGA. There are 18 residues in the CDR3. Indicated treatment: over 15 received Ad26.COV2.S at low or high dose, single or two shots; several received placebo; per-sample allocation not given. Specimens were obtained on day 63 following the first vaccine or placebo injection. Ad26 vector vaccine expressed Wuhan-strain SARS-CoV-2 spike. Study outcomes and limitations: The placebo group had lower spike-specific TCR breadth than the vaccine recipients did.

Profiled with immunoSEQ multiplex PCR; TCRdb holds only in-frame clones, not every one. The data contain 240,000 or so clones, around 87% of them seen just once; the ten biggest clones take up around 11%. This rearrangement joins TRBV7-3 to TRBJ2-5; a possible D gene is TRBD2 (5 bases). This TCR was sampled from a person aged 18-65 years who received the Ad26.COV2.S COVID-19 vaccine or a placebo. The sequences come from peripheral blood, collected in a trial of Ad26.COV2.S vaccine versus placebo. The chain's CDR3 is CASSLTNVIASTQETQYF. The CDR3 DNA sequence: TGTGCCAGCAGCTTAACAAACGTTATTGCTAGCACTCAAGAGACCCAGTACTTC.